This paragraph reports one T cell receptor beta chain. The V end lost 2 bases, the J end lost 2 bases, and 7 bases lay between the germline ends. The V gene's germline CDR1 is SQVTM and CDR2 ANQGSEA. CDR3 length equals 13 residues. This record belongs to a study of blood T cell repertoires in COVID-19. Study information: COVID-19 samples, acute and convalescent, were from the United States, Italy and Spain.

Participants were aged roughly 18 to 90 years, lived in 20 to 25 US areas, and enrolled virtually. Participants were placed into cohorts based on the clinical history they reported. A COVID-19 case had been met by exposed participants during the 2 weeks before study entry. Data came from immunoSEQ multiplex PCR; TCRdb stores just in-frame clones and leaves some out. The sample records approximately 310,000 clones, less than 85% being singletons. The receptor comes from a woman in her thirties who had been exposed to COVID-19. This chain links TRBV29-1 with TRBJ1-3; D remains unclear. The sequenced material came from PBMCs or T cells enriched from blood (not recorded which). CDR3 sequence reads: CSVETRAGNTIYF. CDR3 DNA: TGCAGCGTTGAAACGAGGGCTGGAAACACCATATATTTT.